There are many counts of the clone carrying this TCR beta chain. Amplification of TCR beta CDR3 regions used RNA as the template. Using the HTBI primer set, a first-round RT-PCR was run on the TCR CDR3. TCRdb ran MiXCR on the multiplex PCR reads and lists one entry per CDR3 protein. The sample comprises approximately 590,000 distinct CDR3 sequences, less than 20% of which are singletons, and roughly 7.3% rests with the top ten. This entry comes from a study of T cells in Graves' hyperthyroidism and ophthalmopathy. Unmatched junction bases numbered 7, after V lost 6 bases and J lost 5 bases. The CDR3 totals 15 residues.

Sequenced sample: blood. The chain recombines TRBV12-3 or TRBV12-4 with TRBJ1-1; TRBD1 matches 12 bases. The source is a woman younger than 45 with Graves' hyperthyroidism. The CDR3 reads CASRGDRGRRTEAFF. CDR3 in DNA: TGTGCCAGCAGGGGGGACAGGGGGCGCAGGACTGAAGCTTTCTTT.